These 21 T cell receptor beta chains were all obtained from the same sample, sequenced in a study of T cells after yellow fever vaccination. From the 5' RACE reads, TCRdb called clonotypes with MiXCR, one entry per CDR3 protein. The repertoire includes around 340,000 distinct CDR3 sequences, over 8% of them detected once, and more than 15% sits in the top ten. The specimen comprised PBMCs, sampled on the day of the first yellow fever vaccination. The receptors originated from a man aged 18 to 30 who received the YFV17D yellow fever vaccine.

Only one count was recorded for this clonotype. The rearrangement uses TRBV5-1 and TRBJ2-1; 9 nucleotides agree with TRBD1. CDR3 length: 15 residues. The germline V gene has CDR1 SGHRS and CDR2 YFSETQ. Losses at the gene ends were 3 bases for V and 8 bases for J; bases not matched to a gene: 9. CDR3 amino acids: CASSYPGQGSDEQFF. CDR3 DNA sequence: TGCGCCAGCAGCTACCCGGGACAGGGTAGCGATGAGCAGTTCTTC.

The CDR3 nucleotides read TGTGCCAGCAGTTTTAACCCCGCCGGTCAGCCCCAGCATTTT. Its protein product is CASSFNPAGQPQHF. The chain links TRBV12-3 or TRBV12-4 to TRBJ1-5, with unresolved D. V shed 3 bases and J shed 6 bases, with 12 bases lying between them. CDR3 length: 14 residues.

This clonotype occurred many times. CDR3 sequence (DNA): TGTGCCAGGAAAGTACAGGGGAACACTGAAGCTTTCTTT. Translating it yields CARKVQGNTEAFF. The rearrangement links TRBV6-2 or TRBV6-3 to TRBJ1-1; D is perhaps TRBD1 (6 bases). From germline, CDR1 is MNHEY and CDR2 SVGEGT. The V end lost 9 bases, the J end lost 1 base, and 12 bases lay between the germline ends. The CDR3 contains 13 residues.

This clonotype has just a few counts. A read error may explain this, as a much larger clone is one base away. The chain uses TRBV28 and TRBJ2-5, with 10 bases that match TRBD2. Losses at the gene ends were 7 bases for V and 5 bases for J; bases not matched to a gene: 1. From germline, CDR1 is MDHEN and CDR2 SYDVKM. This CDR3 spans 12 amino acids. CDR3: CASTTSGETQYF. In nucleotides, the CDR3 is TGTGCCAGCACGACTAGCGGGGAGACCCAGTACTTC.

CDR3 nucleotides: TGTGCCAGCAGCTTAGGTGGTGGAGTGTACGAGCAGTACGTC. Its protein product is CASSLGGGVYEQYV. V is TRBV11-2 and J is TRBJ2-7; D gene uncertain. Germline V gene data show CDR1 as SGHAT and CDR2 as FQNNGV. Trimming left V 1 base short and J 4 bases short, with 11 bases between. This CDR3 is built from 14 residues.

This clonotype was recorded a few times. The chain links TRBV24-1 to TRBJ2-2; unclear D gene. V was pared by 1 base and J by 5 bases, with 7 bases between. Germline values: CDR1 KGHDR, CDR2 SFDVKD. The CDR3 is made up of 14 amino acids. CDR3 bases: TGTGCCACCAGTGATTTCAGAGAAACCGGGGAGCTGTTTTTT. It is translated as CATSDFRETGELFF.

This clonotype was observed a few times. The V call is TRBV5-1, the J call TRBJ2-3; 7 positions match TRBD2. The V gene end was trimmed by 0 bases and the J gene end by 0 bases; junction bases not matched to a gene: 7. Germline CDR1 SGHRS, CDR2 YFSETQ. The CDR3 runs to 17 residues. This CDR3 reads CASSLGALAASTDTQYF. Here the CDR3 DNA reads TGCGCCAGCAGCTTGGGTGCGCTAGCGGCTAGCACAGATACGCAGTATTTT.

A single count supports this clonotype. V gene TRBV7-9 combines with J gene TRBJ2-4, with 8 bases identical to TRBD1. Germline V CDR1 and CDR2: SEHNR, FQNEAQ (reference sequence). The CDR3 covers 14 residues. The V gene end was trimmed by 7 bases and the J gene end by 9 bases; junction bases not matched to a gene: 11. The CDR3 sequence: CASTPPGGAGIQYF. The CDR3 nucleotides read TGTGCCAGCACCCCCCCAGGGGGCGCGGGCATTCAGTACTTC.

The V and J genes are TRBV6-2 or TRBV6-3 and TRBJ1-5; tentative D call: TRBD1 (5 bases). The germline CDR1 and CDR2 sequences are MNHEY and SVGEGT. V was clipped by 5 bases and J by 0 bases, with 14 bases between them. The CDR3 spans 16 residues. CDR3 loop: CASSPYQGYSNQPQHF. The CDR3 DNA is TGTGCCAGCAGTCCCTACCAGGGATATAGCAATCAGCCCCAGCATTTT.

This clonotype was observed a few times. The gene calls are TRBV20-1 and TRBJ1-1; 7 bases align to TRBD1. The J segment lost 8 bases and the V segment lost 4 bases, leaving 10 bases of the junction unmatched. The CDR3 extends over 13 amino acids. Per germline, CDR1 DFQATT and CDR2 SNEGSKA (reference sequence). The CDR3 sequence is CSAKTTGLTEAFF. CDR3 DNA: TGCAGTGCTAAAACGACAGGGCTGACCGAAGCTTTCTTT.

J is TRBJ1-4 and V is TRBV2; D is ambiguous. Deletions cut 6 bases from V and 7 bases from J, with 18 bases between. The CDR3 contains 15 residues. CDR1 is SNHLY, CDR2 FYNNEI, per germline. For the CDR3, the DNA is TGTGCCAGCAGCGAGGCCGGGCCAAGTAGTGAAAAACTGTTTTTT. Residues: CASSEAGPSSEKLFF.

This clonotype came up many times. This rearrangement joins TRBV24-1 to TRBJ1-1, with D hard to call. V lost 3 bases and J 5 bases, leaving 3 bases between the germline ends. The CDR3 runs 11 residues. Germline V gene lookup returns CDR1 KGHDR and CDR2 SFDVKD. The CDR3 sequence: CATSDHTEAFF. CDR3 sequence (DNA): TGTGCCACCAGTGATCATACTGAAGCTTTCTTT.

Only a few counts were recorded for this clonotype. The gene calls are TRBV4-1 and TRBJ1-4; 8 bases are a match to TRBD1. The ends lost 5 bases at V and 7 bases at J; junction bases unmatched: 12. Germline lookup yields CDR1 MGHRA and CDR2 YSYEKL. The CDR3 is made up of 16 amino acids. CDR3 bases: TGCGCCAGCAGCTTTGTACTGGACAGGGAAACTGAAAAACTGTTTTTT. This translates into CASSFVLDRETEKLFF.

This clonotype turned up a few times. The gene calls are TRBV18 and TRBJ2-1; D is tentatively TRBD1 or TRBD2 (5 bases each). Germline V gene data show CDR1 as KGHSH and CDR2 as LQKENI. The V gene lost 3 bases and the J gene lost 9 bases, with 24 bases spanning the gap. The CDR3 totals 17 residues. CDR3 coding DNA: TGTGCCAGCTCACCTAGTCCCGGTACTCCGGGGCACACTGAGCAGTTCTTC. Residues: CASSPSPGTPGHTEQFF.

This clonotype has more than one count but fewer than ten. The chain couples TRBV9 to TRBJ2-3, with 7 bases aligning to TRBD1. The CDR3 extends over 18 amino acids. The germline gives CDR1 SGDLS, CDR2 YYNGEE. The junction had 15 bases not matched to a gene; V was cut back by 3 bases and J by 2 bases. In DNA form, the CDR3 reads TGTGCCAGCAGCGCCACCGGGACAGTATCTCTGGTCACAGATACGCAGTATTTT. It is translated as CASSATGTVSLVTDTQYF.

This rearrangement joins TRBV5-1 to TRBJ1-6; no clear D. This CDR3 region has 15 residues. V gave up 0 bases and J gave up 9 bases, with 13 bases separating them. Germline-derived CDR1 and CDR2 are SGHRS and YFSETQ. The CDR3 protein is CASSLELPGSSPLHF. The CDR3 region has the DNA TGCGCCAGCAGCTTGGAGCTCCCCGGGAGTTCACCCCTCCACTTT.

J is TRBJ2-3 and V is TRBV5-5; D is undetermined. V was cut by 0 bases and J by 0 bases, with 8 bases left in between. The germline gives CDR1 SGHKS, CDR2 YYEKEE (reference sequence). This CDR3 is 15 amino acids long. CDR3 region: CASSLGPGSTDTQYF. CDR3 in DNA: TGTGCCAGCAGCTTGGGCCCGGGTAGCACAGATACGCAGTATTTT.

This sequence joins TRBV6-5 and TRBJ2-1; TRBD2 matches at 7 bases. V was pared by 6 bases and J by 4 bases, with 6 bases of the junction left unmatched. This CDR3 contains 14 residues. In germline, CDR1 is MNHEY, CDR2 SVGAGI. The CDR3 spells CASRVGGIYNEQFF. The DNA of the CDR3 is TGTGCCAGCAGGGTCGGGGGGATATACAATGAGCAGTTCTTC.

This clonotype was observed at least ten times. The J gene is TRBJ2-3, the V gene TRBV4-1; D is unresolved. Trimming cost V 4 bases and J 6 bases, with 11 bases left between them. Germline CDR1 MGHRA, CDR2 YSYEKL. The CDR3 length is 13 residues. The CDR3 reads CASSLYATDTQYF. The CDR3 DNA reads as TGCGCCAGCAGCCTATACGCCACCGATACGCAGTATTTT.

The chain joins TRBV5-1 to TRBJ1-2; D remains ambiguous. The germline V gene encodes CDR1 SGHRS and CDR2 YFSETQ. V shed 4 bases and J shed 5 bases, with 18 bases lying between them. The CDR3 totals 15 residues. The CDR3 region has the DNA TGCGCCAGCAGCCAGATGGGGAGCACAAATTATGGCTACACCTTC. Protein: CASSQMGSTNYGYTF. The complete variable domain, with remaining parts taken from reference TRBV5-1 and TRBJ1-2, reads KAGVTQTPRYLIKTRGQQVTLSCSPISGHRSVSWYQQTPGQGLQFLFEYFSETQRNKGNFPGRFSGRQFSNSRSEMNVSTLELGDSALYLCASSQMGSTNYGYTFGSGTRLTVV.

The genes are TRBV4-1 and TRBJ2-5; no firm D call. This CDR3 has 15 residues. The germline V gene has CDR1 MGHRA and CDR2 YSYEKL. Trimming left V 2 bases short and J 0 bases short, with 10 bases between. CDR3 DNA sequence: TGCGCCAGCAGCCAACGTCGTAGCAACCAAGAGACCCAGTACTTC. Translation gives CASSQRRSNQETQYF.